This T cell receptor (beta chain) was sequenced in a study of blood T cell repertoires in COVID-19. Here immunoSEQ multiplex PCR was the method, and the copy in TCRdb shows in-frame clones only, minus some. The sample yields some 150,000 clones, roughly 83% seen once. Sequencing input: peripheral blood. This TCR was sampled from a woman of 80 years or more with acute or convalescent COVID-19.

CDR3 nucleotide sequence: TGTGCCAGCAGCTTGACCCGTCAGGTGAACACTGAAGCTTTCTTT. Translation: CASSLTRQVNTEAFF. The chain carries TRBV5-4 and TRBJ1-1; D is unresolved. Germline CDR1 reads SGHNT; CDR2 reads YYREEE (reference sequence). Between the trimmed V and J ends, which lost 1 base and 0 bases, there was a span of 10 bases. This CDR3 has 15 residues.